One and the same sample provided the 8 T cell receptor beta chains below, sequenced in a study of cytomegalovirus exposure and HLA in healthy donors. PCR primers comprised 60 Vbeta and 13 Jbeta primers. Assay used: immunoSEQ multiplex PCR; TCRdb lists only in-frame clones, some missing. Here the sample spans roughly 230,000 clones, 92% being singletons. The specimen sequenced was PBMCs. The receptors stem from a girl aged 2 to 9 in good health and CMV-seronegative.

V and J are TRBV30 and TRBJ2-5; no reliable D call. The end of the DNA aligns better with TRBJ2-7, so the J call may be wrong. This CDR3 region has 13 residues. The germline V gene has CDR1 GTSNPN and CDR2 SVGIG (reference sequence). The CDR3: CAWSVRFSYEQYF. In nucleotides, the CDR3 is TGTGCCTGGAGTGTACGCTTCTCCTACGAGCAGTACTTC.

The V and J genes are TRBV11-3 and TRBJ2-5; 10 nucleotides agree with TRBD2. V gave up 2 bases and J gave up 0 bases; unmatched junction bases: 9. The germline V gene has CDR1 SGHNT and CDR2 YENEEA. The CDR3 runs to 18 residues. The CDR3 region has the DNA TGTGCCAGCAGCTTATTCAGCGGGGGGGAGGCGTACCAAGAGACCCAGTACTTC. Its protein product is CASSLFSGGEAYQETQYF.

The genes are TRBV30 and TRBJ1-5; 7 bases match TRBD1. Germline values: CDR1 GTSNPN, CDR2 SVGIG (reference sequence). With 5 bases clipped from V and 3 bases from J, the junction kept 7 bases outside the gene matches. This CDR3 has 14 amino acids. The CDR3 region has the DNA TGTGCCTGGTCGGGACAGCTCTTCAATCAGCCCCAGCATTTT. It codes for CAWSGQLFNQPQHF.

This rearrangement joins TRBV6-1 to TRBJ1-1; the D is unclear. The CDR3 covers 14 residues. Trimming stripped 4 bases from V and 1 base from J, with 10 bases between. CDR1 is MNHNS and CDR2 is SASEGT in the germline V gene. CDR3 nucleotides: TGTGCCAGCAGTGCCCAGACACCGAACACTGAAGCTTTCTTT. It specifies CASSAQTPNTEAFF.

The rearrangement joins TRBV11-3 to TRBJ2-3, with 7 positions matching TRBD1. Germline V gives CDR1 SGHNT, CDR2 YENEEA. J gave up 2 bases and V 5 bases, and 7 bases lay outside the gene matches. This CDR3 has 15 amino acids. The CDR3 protein is CASSARTGDTDTQYF. The CDR3 DNA is TGTGCCAGCAGCGCACGGACAGGAGACACAGATACGCAGTATTTT.

V is TRBV7-3 and J is TRBJ2-1; 14 bases align to TRBD2. The CDR3 runs to 14 residues. Germline V gene data show CDR1 as SGHTA and CDR2 as FQGTGA. V trimming: 5 bases; J trimming: 8 bases; junction bases outside the gene matches: 2. In DNA form, the CDR3 reads TGTGCCAGCAGCCCGGGACTAGCGGGGGATGAGCAGTTCTTC. It specifies CASSPGLAGDEQFF.

There are a few counts of this clone. The chain joins TRBV30 to TRBJ2-5; 10 nucleotides agree with TRBD2. CDR3 length: 15 amino acids. V was pared by 1 base and J by 5 bases, with 7 bases of the junction left unmatched. Germline CDR1 is GTSNPN and CDR2 is SVGIG (reference sequence). The CDR3 region is CAWSAQAGGGETQYF. CDR3 nucleotides: TGTGCCTGGAGTGCTCAAGCGGGAGGGGGGGAGACCCAGTACTTC.

J is TRBJ2-7 and V is TRBV6-1; 9 bases fit TRBD1. The CDR3 sequence is 15 residues long. The V segment lost 6 bases and the J segment 6 bases; nucleotides outside the gene matches: 12. Germline assignment: CDR1 MNHNS and CDR2 SASEGT. Written as DNA, the CDR3 is TGTGCCAGCAGCGGAACAGGGGGCGTCACCCCCGAGCAGTACTTC. Translating gives CASSGTGGVTPEQYF.